Presented here are 23 T cell receptor beta chains from one specimen sequenced in a study of OX40 agonist ivuxolimab in advanced cancers. This table comes from immunoSEQ multiplex PCR, and its TCRdb copy is limited to in-frame clones, with some not included. The table includes approximately 90,000 clones, approximately 88% detected once. This specimen consisted of CD4+ or CD8+ T cells sorted from blood, obtained in a trial of the OX40 agonist ivuxolimab. The receptors here all came from an adult with an advanced solid tumor such as melanoma, head and neck, liver or kidney cancer.

This clone occurred once. J is TRBJ1-5 and V is TRBV7-9; D is uncertain. Per germline, CDR1 SEHNR and CDR2 FQNEAQ (reference sequence). The CDR3 consists of 13 residues. V shed 1 base and J shed 7 bases, with 8 bases lying between them. The CDR3 nucleotides read TGTGCCAGCAGCTTAGGTCTGAGCCAGCCCCAGCATTTT. Its protein product is CASSLGLSQPQHF.

As for this clone: Other DNA sequences in this specimen translate into the identical CDR3. The J gene is TRBJ1-2, the V gene TRBV5-1, with D hard to call. Germline V gene data show CDR1 as SGHRS and CDR2 as YFSETQ. Trimming stripped 3 bases from V and 2 bases from J, with 8 bases between. This CDR3 is 13 amino acids long. CDR3: CASSSDGNYGYTF. The CDR3 region has the DNA TGCGCCAGCAGCTCTGACGGGAACTATGGCTACACCTTC.

This clone showed up just a few times. The rearrangement joins TRBV7-2 to TRBJ2-7; 7 bases agree with TRBD2. The V segment lost 1 base and the J segment 6 bases; nucleotides outside the gene matches: 6. The germline V gene encodes CDR1 SGHTA and CDR2 FQGNSA. CDR3 length equals 14 residues. The DNA of the CDR3 is TGTGCCAGCAGCTTAGGCGGGGGAGTTGGCGAGCAGTACTTC. Its protein product is CASSLGGGVGEQYF.

CDR3 DNA: TGTGCCACCGGAGATCTTCGGGGAGAAAAACTGTTTTTT. Protein: CATGDLRGEKLFF. This chain joins TRBV19 and TRBJ1-4; unclear D gene. The length of the CDR3 is 13 residues. Trimming left V 10 bases short and J 8 bases short, with 17 bases between. Germline lookup yields CDR1 LNHDA and CDR2 SQIVND (reference sequence).

This chain joins TRBV30 and TRBJ2-1; TRBD2 matches 11 bases. Germline V CDR1 and CDR2: GTSNPN, SVGIG (reference sequence). This CDR3 has 17 amino acids. V was pared by 0 bases and J by 1 base, with 5 bases of the junction left unmatched. The CDR3: CAWSVIAGGRSYNEQFF. The CDR3 nucleotides read TGTGCCTGGAGTGTAATAGCGGGGGGGCGGTCCTACAATGAGCAGTTCTTC.

There are a few counts of this clone. The chain carries TRBV5-4 and TRBJ2-5; possible D gene TRBD1, 6 bases. Germline loops: CDR1 SGHNT, CDR2 YYREEE (reference sequence). The CDR3 spans 14 residues. V dropped 5 bases and J dropped 2 bases, with 13 bases sitting between them. The CDR3 spells CASRRSQGQETQYF. DNA of the CDR3: TGTGCCAGCAGACGTTCCCAGGGGCAAGAGACCCAGTACTTC.

The genes are TRBV7-8 and TRBJ1-5, with D maybe TRBD1 (6 bases). The CDR3 has 14 amino acids. Germline V gene data show CDR1 as SGHVS and CDR2 as FQNEAQ. V lost 1 base and J lost 5, with 9 bases in between. This chain's CDR3 is CASSLGGGYQPQHF. The CDR3 bases are TGTGCCAGCAGCTTAGGGGGGGGCTATCAGCCCCAGCATTTT. Variable domain in full (rest from reference TRBV7-8 and TRBJ1-5): GAGVSQSPRYKVAKRGQDVALRCDPISGHVSLFWYQQALGQGPEFLTYFQNEAQLDKSGLPSDRFFAERPEGSVSTLKIQRTQQEDSAVYLCASSLGGGYQPQHFGDGTRLSIL.

This chain uses TRBV9 with TRBJ2-7, with 10 positions matching TRBD2. The CDR3 is 14 residues long. V lost 4 bases to trimming and J lost 7 bases; unmatched junction nucleotides: 8. Germline lookup yields CDR1 SGDLS and CDR2 YYNGEE. CDR3 region: CASSRSGGAGEQYF. CDR3 coding DNA: TGTGCCAGCAGCCGAAGCGGGGGGGCTGGAGAGCAGTACTTC.

V and J are TRBV19 and TRBJ1-6, with D hard to call. Germline lookup yields CDR1 LNHDA and CDR2 SQIVND (reference sequence). V was clipped by 4 bases and J by 7 bases, with 14 bases between them. The CDR3 consists of 15 residues. The CDR3 DNA is TGTGCCAGTAGTAACTCCGCAGGACTAAATTCACCCCTCCACTTT. This gives the protein CASSNSAGLNSPLHF.

The V and J genes are TRBV9 and TRBJ2-3, with D unclear. Trimming took off 0 bases at V and 6 bases at J, with 5 bases between the two ends. The CDR3 spans 12 residues. Germline loops: CDR1 SGDLS, CDR2 YYNGEE. Written as DNA, the CDR3 is TGTGCCAGCAGCGTAGGCGTCGATACGCAGTATTTT. Encoded protein: CASSVGVDTQYF.

The chain is built from TRBV7-3 and TRBJ1-1; the D gene is possibly TRBD1 (5 bases). The V and J ends lost 2 bases and 4 bases respectively, with 8 bases between them. CDR3 length: 13 amino acids. Germline assignment: CDR1 SGHTA and CDR2 FQGTGA. The CDR3 DNA reads as TGTGCCAGCAGCTTAGTCAGGGCCACTGAAGCTTTCTTT. Translated: CASSLVRATEAFF.

This chain uses TRBV6-1 with TRBJ1-5; D call uncertain. The germline V and J ends were trimmed by 6 bases and 3 bases, with 12 bases remaining between them. Germline values: CDR1 MNHNS, CDR2 SASEGT. The CDR3 loop spans 14 amino acids. CDR3 amino acids: CASRFRASNQPQHF. CDR3 bases: TGTGCCAGCAGGTTCCGGGCCTCCAATCAGCCCCAGCATTTT.

This clone showed up just a few times. The V call is TRBV14, the J call TRBJ1-6; D is undetermined. Germline CDR1 and CDR2: SGHDN and FVKESK. Trimming shortened V by 1 base and J by 10 bases, and 11 bases separated the two germline ends. This CDR3 is built from 14 residues. CDR3 coding DNA: TGTGCCAGCAGCCAAGTGGCGCAATGGTCACCCCTCCACTTT. This translates into CASSQVAQWSPLHF.

For the CDR3, the DNA is TGCGCCAGCAGCCAAGAGAGGAATATGGCTGAAGCTTTCTTT. Translated, it gives CASSQERNMAEAFF. The chain uses TRBV4-1 and TRBJ1-1, with unresolved D. This CDR3 comprises 14 residues. V was trimmed by 0 bases and J by 6 bases, leaving 11 bases between them. Germline CDR1 MGHRA, CDR2 YSYEKL.

This chain links TRBV6-1 with TRBJ1-5, with 7 nucleotides matching TRBD1. The CDR3 length is 15 residues. The V gene's germline CDR1 is MNHNS and CDR2 SASEGT. Unmatched junction bases numbered 6, after V lost 4 bases and J lost 3 bases. The CDR3 DNA is TGTGCCAGCAGTGGAAACAGGGGTACCAATCAGCCCCAGCATTTT. As protein: CASSGNRGTNQPQHF.

On this clone: This specimen includes other DNA sequences encoding the same CDR3. V usage is TRBV18 and J usage is TRBJ1-1, with D possibly matching TRBD1 (6 bases). The V and J ends lost 3 bases and 8 bases respectively, with 10 bases between them. Germline V lookup: CDR1 KGHSH, CDR2 LQKENI. This CDR3 spans 12 amino acids. Here the CDR3 DNA reads TGTGCCAGCTCACCTTCCGGGACAGAAGCTTTCTTT. Protein product: CASSPSGTEAFF.

The V and J genes are TRBV5-4 and TRBJ2-5; 8 nucleotides line up with TRBD1. The CDR3 spans 13 residues. The V segment lost 4 bases and the J segment 6 bases; nucleotides outside the gene matches: 5. Germline values: CDR1 SGHNT, CDR2 YYREEE (reference sequence). CDR3 region: CASSPDREQTQYF. DNA of the CDR3: TGTGCCAGCAGCCCGGACAGGGAACAGACCCAGTACTTC. Complete variable domain (other parts from reference TRBV5-4 and TRBJ2-5): ETGVTQSPTHLIKTRGQQVTLRCSSQSGHNTVSWYQQALGQGPQFIFQYYREEENGRGNFPPRFSGLQFPNYSSELNVNALELDDSALYLCASSPDREQTQYFGPGTRLLVL.

To note about this clone: One junction end does not reproduce the germline sequence, and a read error may be involved. The chain carries TRBV27 and TRBJ2-5; D is unclear. Germline V gives CDR1 MNHEY, CDR2 SMNVEV (reference sequence). This CDR3 is built from 14 residues. The CDR3 region is CASSFSPTPESQYF. The CDR3 bases are TGTGCCAGCAGTTTTAGCCCTACGCCGGAGAGCCAGTACTTC.

This clone showed up just once. This chain uses TRBV10-2 with TRBJ1-3; no reliable D call. Germline CDR1 WSHSY, CDR2 SAAADI. There are 15 residues in the CDR3. The V end lost 6 bases, the J end lost 0 bases, and 12 bases lay between the germline ends. The CDR3 protein is CASSARRYSGNTIYF. CDR3 in DNA: TGCGCCAGCAGCGCTCGCAGGTACTCTGGAAACACCATATATTTT.

A few counts support this clone. The chain carries TRBV19 and TRBJ2-7; a possible D gene is TRBD2 (6 bases). V gave up 8 bases and J gave up 6 bases, with 17 bases separating them. The CDR3 covers 13 residues. Germline V lookup: CDR1 LNHDA, CDR2 SQIVND (reference sequence). The CDR3 spells CASSLGLHGEQYF. For the CDR3, the DNA is TGTGCCAGTTCCCTGGGACTGCATGGCGAGCAGTACTTC.

This clone was seen only a few times. In DNA form, the CDR3 reads TGTGCCAGCAGCCCTGGGCAGGGGACCCAGCATTTT. This encodes CASSPGQGTQHF. The V and J genes are TRBV28 and TRBJ1-5; TRBD1 is a possible D gene (6 bases). The CDR3 is 12 residues long. The V gene's germline CDR1 is MDHEN and CDR2 SYDVKM. V was shortened by 6 bases and J by 11 bases, with 14 bases between the two germline ends.

The chain employs TRBV4-2 and TRBJ1-2; no clear D gene. The V and J ends lost 4 bases and 4 bases respectively, with 16 bases between them. CDR3 length: 15 amino acids. Germline assignment: CDR1 LGHNA and CDR2 YNFKEQ. The CDR3 reads CASSLPNPTIYGYTF. CDR3 in DNA: TGTGCCAGCAGCCTTCCGAACCCTACAATCTATGGCTACACCTTC.

The rearrangement joins TRBV19 to TRBJ2-7; D tentatively fits TRBD1 or TRBD2 (5 bases each). The V gene lost 8 bases and the J gene lost 8 bases, with 19 bases spanning the gap. Germline lookup yields CDR1 LNHDA and CDR2 SQIVND (reference sequence). The CDR3 runs 13 residues. The CDR3 region has the DNA TGTGCCAGTGCTGTCGGGGCTAAGGGTCAGCAGTACTTC. It translates to CASAVGAKGQQYF.